The T cell receptor (beta chain) under discussion was sequenced for a study of blood T cell repertoires in COVID-19. Study context: The analysed material was cDNA or gDNA that came from T cells, B-cell-depleted T cells, or PBMCs.

In the original analysis: Reference gene primer amplification gave estimated nucleated cell counts. TCRdb's table, derived via immunoSEQ multiplex PCR, lists solely in-frame clones and lacks some. D and trimming come from the DNA, and the V and J calls and clone size come from that table. Of some 200,000 clones listed, 92% are singletons. Germline V CDR1 and CDR2: SGHNT, YENEEA. This CDR3 is 13 amino acids long. The V end was cut by 2 bases, the J end by 5 bases, with 10 bases between. What was sequenced was peripheral blood. V is TRBV11-3 and J is TRBJ2-7; weak D call: TRBD1 (5 bases). The TCR sequence derives from a man aged 30 to 39 with acute or convalescent COVID-19. In nucleotides, the CDR3 is TGTGCCAGCAGCTTATCCAGGGTCGACGAGCAGTACTTC. It encodes CASSLSRVDEQYF.